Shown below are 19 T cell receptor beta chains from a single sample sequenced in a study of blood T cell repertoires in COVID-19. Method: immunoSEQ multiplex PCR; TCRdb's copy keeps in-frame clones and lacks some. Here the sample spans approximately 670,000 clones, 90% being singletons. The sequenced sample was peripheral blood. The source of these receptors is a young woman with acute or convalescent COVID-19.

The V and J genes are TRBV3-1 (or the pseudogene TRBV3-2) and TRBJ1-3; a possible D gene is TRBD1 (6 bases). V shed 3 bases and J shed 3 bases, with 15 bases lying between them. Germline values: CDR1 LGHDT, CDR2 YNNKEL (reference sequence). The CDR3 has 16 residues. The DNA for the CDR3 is TGTGCCAGCAGCCAGAAGCAGGGGTCTTATGGAAACACCATATATTTT. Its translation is CASSQKQGSYGNTIYF.

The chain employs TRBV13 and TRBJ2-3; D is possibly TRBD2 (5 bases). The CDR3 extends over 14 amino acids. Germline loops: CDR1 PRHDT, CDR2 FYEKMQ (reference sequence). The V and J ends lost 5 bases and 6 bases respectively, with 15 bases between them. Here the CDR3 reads CASSILVIRDTQYF. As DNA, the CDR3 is TGTGCCAGCAGCATACTAGTGATCCGGGATACGCAGTATTTT.

The CDR3 region is CASPGGLAYGYTF. The CDR3 DNA reads as TGTGCCAGCCCAGGGGGCTTGGCCTATGGCTACACCTTC. The chain employs TRBV2 and TRBJ1-2; 8 nucleotides agree with TRBD1. This CDR3 has 13 amino acids. Germline CDR1 SNHLY, CDR2 FYNNEI. Unmatched junction bases numbered 6, after V lost 8 bases and J lost 4 bases.

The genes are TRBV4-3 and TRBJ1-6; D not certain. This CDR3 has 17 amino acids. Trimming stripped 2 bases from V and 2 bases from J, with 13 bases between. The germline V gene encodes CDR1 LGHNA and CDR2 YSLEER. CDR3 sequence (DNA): TGCGCCAGCAGCCAAAAGCTCGCCGTGGCCTATAATTCACCCCTCCACTTT. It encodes CASSQKLAVAYNSPLHF.

CDR3 sequence (DNA): TGTGCCAGCAGCTTTAGTTCCAGGGGGCCAGATACGCAGTATTTT. Translation gives CASSFSSRGPDTQYF. The chain carries TRBV7-2 and TRBJ2-3, with 8 positions matching TRBD1. The germline V gene encodes CDR1 SGHTA and CDR2 FQGNSA. J lost 4 bases, V lost 3 bases, and 6 bases had no gene match. The CDR3 sequence is 15 residues long.

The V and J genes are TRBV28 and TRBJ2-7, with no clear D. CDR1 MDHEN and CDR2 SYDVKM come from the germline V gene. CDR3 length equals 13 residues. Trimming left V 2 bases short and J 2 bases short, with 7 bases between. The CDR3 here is CASSLPATYEQYF. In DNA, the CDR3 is TGTGCCAGCAGTTTACCCGCTACCTACGAGCAGTACTTC.

CDR3 nucleotides: TGCGCCAGCAGCCAGTTGACAGGGGTGGGCACAGATACGCAGTATTTT. This sequence encodes CASSQLTGVGTDTQYF. The chain is built from TRBV4-3 and TRBJ2-3, with 8 bases aligning to TRBD1. The CDR3 is 16 amino acids. The J segment lost 1 base and the V segment lost 3 bases, leaving 6 bases of the junction unmatched. CDR1 is LGHNA, CDR2 YSLEER, per germline.

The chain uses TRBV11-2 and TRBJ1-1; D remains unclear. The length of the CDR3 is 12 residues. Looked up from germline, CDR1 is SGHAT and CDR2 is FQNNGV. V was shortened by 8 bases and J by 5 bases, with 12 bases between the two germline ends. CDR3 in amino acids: CASRAAWTEAFF. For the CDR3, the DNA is TGTGCCAGCCGAGCGGCCTGGACTGAAGCTTTCTTT.

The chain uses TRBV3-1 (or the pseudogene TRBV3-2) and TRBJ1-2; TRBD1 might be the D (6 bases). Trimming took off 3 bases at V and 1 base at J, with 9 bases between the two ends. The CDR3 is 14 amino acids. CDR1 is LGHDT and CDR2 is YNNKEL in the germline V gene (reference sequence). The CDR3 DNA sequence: TGTGCCAGCAGCCACAGGGGTGGTAACTATGGCTACACCTTC. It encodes CASSHRGGNYGYTF.

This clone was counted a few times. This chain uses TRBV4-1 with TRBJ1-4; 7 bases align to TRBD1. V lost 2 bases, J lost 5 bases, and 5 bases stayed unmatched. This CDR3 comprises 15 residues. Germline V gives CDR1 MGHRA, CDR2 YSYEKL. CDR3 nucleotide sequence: TGCGCCAGCAGCCAAACCGGGACAGCGAATGAAAAACTGTTTTTT. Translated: CASSQTGTANEKLFF.

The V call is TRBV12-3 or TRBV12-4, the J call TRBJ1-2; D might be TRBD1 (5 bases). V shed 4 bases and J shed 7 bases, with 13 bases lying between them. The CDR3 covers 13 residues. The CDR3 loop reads CASSYWTFGGYTF. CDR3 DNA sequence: TGTGCCAGCAGTTACTGGACATTCGGTGGCTACACCTTC.

The CDR3 region is CASSQVIFGSSYNSPLHF. The CDR3 DNA follows: TGTGCCAGCAGCCAAGTAATCTTCGGGAGTTCATATAATTCACCCCTCCACTTT. V is TRBV14 and J is TRBJ1-6; D not resolved. The CDR3 is 18 amino acids. Trimming removed 1 base from V and 4 bases from J, with 17 bases in between. In germline, CDR1 is SGHDN, CDR2 FVKESK.

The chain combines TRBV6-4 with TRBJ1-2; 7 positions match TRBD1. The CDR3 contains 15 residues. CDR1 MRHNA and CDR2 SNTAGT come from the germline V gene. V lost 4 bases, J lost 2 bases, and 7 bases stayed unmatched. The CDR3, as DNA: TGTGCCAGCAGTGCCACAGGGGACCTAAACTATGGCTACACCTTC. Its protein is CASSATGDLNYGYTF.

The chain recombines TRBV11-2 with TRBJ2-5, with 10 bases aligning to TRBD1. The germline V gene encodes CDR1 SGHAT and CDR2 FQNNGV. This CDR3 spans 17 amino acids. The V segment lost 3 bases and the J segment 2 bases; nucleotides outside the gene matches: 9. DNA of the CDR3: TGTGCCAGCAGCTTCCGACTAAGGACAGGGGGACAAGAGACCCAGTACTTC. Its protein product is CASSFRLRTGGQETQYF.

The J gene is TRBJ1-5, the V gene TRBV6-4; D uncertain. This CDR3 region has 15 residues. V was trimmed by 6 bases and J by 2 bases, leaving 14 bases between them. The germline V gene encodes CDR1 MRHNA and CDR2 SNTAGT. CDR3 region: CASSALEGGNQPQHF. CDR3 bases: TGTGCCAGCAGCGCCTTGGAGGGAGGCAATCAGCCCCAGCATTTT.

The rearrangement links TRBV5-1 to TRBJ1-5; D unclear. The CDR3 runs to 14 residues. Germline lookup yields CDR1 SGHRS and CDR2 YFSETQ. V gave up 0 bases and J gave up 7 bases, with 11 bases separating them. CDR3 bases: TGCGCCAGCAGCTTGGGCGGGATTGGGCAGCCCCAGCATTTT. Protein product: CASSLGGIGQPQHF.

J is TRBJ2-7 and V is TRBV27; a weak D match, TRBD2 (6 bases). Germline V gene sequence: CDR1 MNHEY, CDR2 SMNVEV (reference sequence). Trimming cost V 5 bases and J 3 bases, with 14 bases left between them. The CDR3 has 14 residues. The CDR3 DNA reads TGTGCCAGCAGTCCCCGCGGGGTGATCTACGAGCAGTACTTC. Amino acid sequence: CASSPRGVIYEQYF.

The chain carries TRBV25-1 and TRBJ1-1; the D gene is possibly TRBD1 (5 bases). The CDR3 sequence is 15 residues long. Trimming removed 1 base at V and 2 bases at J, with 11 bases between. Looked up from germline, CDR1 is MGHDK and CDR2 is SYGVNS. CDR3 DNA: TGTGCCAGCAGTGAATGGAGGGGCGGAAACACTGAAGCTTTCTTT. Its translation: CASSEWRGGNTEAFF.

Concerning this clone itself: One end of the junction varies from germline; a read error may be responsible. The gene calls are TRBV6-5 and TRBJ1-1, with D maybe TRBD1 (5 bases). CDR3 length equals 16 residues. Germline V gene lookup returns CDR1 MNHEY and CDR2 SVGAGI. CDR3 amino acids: CASTYGQEGARTEAFF. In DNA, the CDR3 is TGTGCCAGCACTTACGGTCAGGAAGGGGCTAGAACTGAAGCTTTCTTT.